This T cell receptor (beta chain) was obtained from a study of cytomegalovirus exposure and HLA in healthy donors. This CDR3 comprises 12 residues. The V gene end was trimmed by 5 bases and the J gene end by 15 bases; junction bases not matched to a gene: 9. The germline V gene has CDR1 SEHNR and CDR2 FQNEAQ (reference sequence). Assay: immunoSEQ multiplex PCR; the TCRdb copy retains only in-frame clones and omits some. The sample lists about 56,000 clones; roughly 95% were seen once. The sequenced sample was PBMCs. The chain uses TRBV7-9 and TRBJ2-4; 8 bases line up with TRBD2. This TCR came from a young woman in good health and CMV-seronegative. DNA for the CDR3: TGTGCCAGCAGCCAAGAGGGGACTAGAAGGTACTTC. This translates into CASSQEGTRRYF.